This record concerns one TCR beta chain sequence. What it binds is not known. The record originates from a study of T cell responses to AZD1222 COVID-19 vaccine. Points from the study as a whole: The sample set comprised mostly white British donors with more females, and clonal diversity was possibly underestimated. The span of vaccine-associated CD4 TCRs extended across spike, with dominance at 160-218 and 743-854.

Some clones are missing from TCRdb's copy, which holds only in-frame ones; the method was immunoSEQ multiplex PCR. The table lists tens of thousands of clones, around 88% of them singletons, with 16% in the top ten. The sample consisted of peripheral blood, taken on day 0 of AZD1222 vaccination. This TCR was recovered from an adult in good health.

CDR3 sequence reads: CASSSHAGDSGNTIYF. CDR3 in DNA: TGTGCCAGCAGCTCTCACGCGGGCGACTCTGGAAACACCATATATTTT. The genes are TRBV5-5 and TRBJ1-3; the D is unclear. The CDR3 totals 16 residues. V lost 3 bases and J 0 bases, leaving 13 bases between the germline ends. In germline, CDR1 is SGHKS, CDR2 YYEKEE (reference sequence).